This T cell receptor beta chain was sequenced in a study of T cells in Graves' hyperthyroidism and ophthalmopathy. This clonotype was detected a few times. The trim removed 0 bases at V and 9 bases at J, leaving 12 bases unmatched. In germline, CDR1 is DFQATT, CDR2 SNEGSKA (reference sequence). This CDR3 spans 16 amino acids. Amplification of TCR beta CDR3 regions was performed using RNA transcripts as template. In the first-round RT-PCR of the TCR CDR3, the HTBI primer set was used. A single record per CDR3 protein comes from TCRdb applying MiXCR to the multiplex PCR reads. Of under 350,000 distinct CDR3 sequences listed, 18% are singletons.

The rearrangement joins TRBV20-1 to TRBJ2-1; 9 nucleotides line up with TRBD2. The sequenced sample consisted of blood. The origin of this receptor is a woman aged 45-60 years with Graves' hyperthyroidism. The CDR3 nucleotides read TGCAGTGCTAGAGATGTACGAGCGGGAGGAAGGAGTGAGCAGTTCTTC. Translated, it gives CSARDVRAGGRSEQFF.